A single T cell receptor beta chain is shown here with its context. The data were taken from a study of shared clonotypes between healthy human individuals. Naive CD8 isolation took CD45RO-negative cells positively selected for CCR7 and excluded terminally differentiated effector memory CD45RA+ cells. Sequencing used immunoSEQ multiplex PCR; TCRdb keeps in-frame clones, though not all of them. The sample gives about 2 million clones, approximately 94% of which show up once; 1% to 1.3% is in the top ten. The origin of this receptor is a man younger than 35 in good health. Source material: naive CD8+ T cells sorted from blood.

The DNA of the CDR3 is TGTGCCAGCAGTTCCGGGACAACCGCGAACACCGGGGAGCTGTTTTTT. This encodes CASSSGTTANTGELFF. V usage is TRBV27 and J usage is TRBJ2-2, with a possible D match to TRBD1 (6 bases). The germline V gene encodes CDR1 MNHEY and CDR2 SMNVEV (reference sequence). The CDR3 contains 16 residues. The V end was cut by 4 bases, the J end by 0 bases, with 12 bases between.